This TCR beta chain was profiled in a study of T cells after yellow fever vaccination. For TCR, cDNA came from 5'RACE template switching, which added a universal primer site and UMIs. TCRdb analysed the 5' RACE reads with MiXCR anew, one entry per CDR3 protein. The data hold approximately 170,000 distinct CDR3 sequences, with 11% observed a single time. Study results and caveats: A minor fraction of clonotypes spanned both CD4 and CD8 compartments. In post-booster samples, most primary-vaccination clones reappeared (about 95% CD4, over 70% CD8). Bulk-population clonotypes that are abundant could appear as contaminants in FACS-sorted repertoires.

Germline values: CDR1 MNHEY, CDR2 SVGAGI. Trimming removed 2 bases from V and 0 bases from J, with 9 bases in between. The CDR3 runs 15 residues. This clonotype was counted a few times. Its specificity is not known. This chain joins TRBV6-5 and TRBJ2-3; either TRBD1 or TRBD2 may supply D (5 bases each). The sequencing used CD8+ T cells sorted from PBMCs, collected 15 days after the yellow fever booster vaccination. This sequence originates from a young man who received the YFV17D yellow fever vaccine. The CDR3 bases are TGTGCCAGCAGTTACGCTAGGGACAGCACAGATACGCAGTATTTT. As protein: CASSYARDSTDTQYF.